This paragraph covers one TCR beta chain sequence. Data came from immunoSEQ multiplex PCR; TCRdb stores just in-frame clones and leaves some out. The sample holds about 300,000 clones, about 81% seen once. This record comes from a study of blood T cell repertoires in COVID-19. Germline assignment: CDR1 LNHDA and CDR2 SQIVND (reference sequence). The V and J ends lost 6 bases and 6 bases, in that order; junction bases with no gene match: 8. The CDR3 consists of 14 residues. The specimen sequenced was peripheral blood. The chain carries TRBV19 and TRBJ1-5; TRBD1 matches 7 bases. The clonotype comes from a human donor with COVID-19, enrolled during active disease. The donor label of this sample is uncertain. The CDR3 DNA is TGTGCCAGTAGGAAGACAGGGTACGGTCAGCCCCAGCATTTT. Translated, it gives CASRKTGYGQPQHF.